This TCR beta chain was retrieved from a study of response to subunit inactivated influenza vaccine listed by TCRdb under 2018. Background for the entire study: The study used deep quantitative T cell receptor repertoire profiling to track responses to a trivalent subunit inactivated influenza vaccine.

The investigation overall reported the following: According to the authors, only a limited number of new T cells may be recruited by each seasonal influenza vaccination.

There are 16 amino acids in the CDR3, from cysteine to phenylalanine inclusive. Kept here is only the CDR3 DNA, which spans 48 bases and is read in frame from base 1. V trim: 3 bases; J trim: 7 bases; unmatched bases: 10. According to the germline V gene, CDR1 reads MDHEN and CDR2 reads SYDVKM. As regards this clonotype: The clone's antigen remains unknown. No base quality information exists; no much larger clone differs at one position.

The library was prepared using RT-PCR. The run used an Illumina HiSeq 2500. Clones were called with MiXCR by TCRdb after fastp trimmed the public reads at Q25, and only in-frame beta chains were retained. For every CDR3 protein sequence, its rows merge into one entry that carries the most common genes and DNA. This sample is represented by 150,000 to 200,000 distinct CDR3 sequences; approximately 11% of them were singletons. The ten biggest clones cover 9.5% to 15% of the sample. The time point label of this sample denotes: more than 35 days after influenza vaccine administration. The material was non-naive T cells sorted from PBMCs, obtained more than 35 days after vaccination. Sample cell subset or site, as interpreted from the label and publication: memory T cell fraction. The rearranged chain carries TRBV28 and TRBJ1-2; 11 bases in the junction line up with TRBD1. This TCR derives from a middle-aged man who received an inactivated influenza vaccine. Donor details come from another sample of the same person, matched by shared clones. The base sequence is TGTGCCAGCAGTTTCGGACAGGGGGCGGTCGGTGGTGGCTACACCTTC. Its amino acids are CASSFGQGAVGGGYTF.